The entry below describes one T cell receptor beta chain. The data derive from a study of T cell changes during pregnancy in multiple sclerosis. This CDR3 is built from 14 residues. Germline V gene sequence: CDR1 SEHNR, CDR2 FQNEAQ (reference sequence). Trimming removed 7 bases from V and 7 bases from J, with 20 bases in between. The assay was immunoSEQ multiplex PCR, and TCRdb's table has in-frame clones only and misses some. Seen here are fewer than 150,000 clones, approximately 96% observed once, and the top ten hold roughly 0.45%. The J gene is TRBJ2-7, the V gene TRBV7-9; perhaps TRBD1 as D (6 bases). The source material was peripheral blood, sampled after pregnancy. This receptor was taken from a female donor with multiple sclerosis, enrolled in a pregnancy study. In DNA, the CDR3 is TGTGCCAGCACCATCCGGGACAAGCCCTGGGAGCAGTACTTC. This sequence encodes CASTIRDKPWEQYF.